The 8 T cell receptor beta chains below all came from one sample that was sequenced in a study of blood T cell repertoires in COVID-19. Measured with immunoSEQ multiplex PCR; TCRdb has only the in-frame clones, and not every one. This table has over 150,000 clones, around 80% appearing once. Specimen: PBMCs or T cells enriched from blood (not recorded which). The origin of the receptors is a man over 45 who had recovered from COVID-19.

This chain uses TRBV5-1 with TRBJ2-1; D unclear. V lost 1 base and J lost 9, with 17 bases in between. This CDR3 comprises 15 residues. Germline V CDR1 and CDR2: SGHRS, YFSETQ. CDR3: CASSLQALLHGEQFF. In nucleotides, the CDR3 is TGCGCCAGCAGCTTGCAGGCTCTCCTCCACGGTGAGCAGTTCTTC.

The chain carries TRBV7-8 and TRBJ1-1; 8 nucleotides agree with TRBD1. Germline V gives CDR1 SGHVS, CDR2 FQNEAQ. The CDR3 sequence is 15 residues long. J gave up 0 bases and V 5 bases, and 5 bases lay outside the gene matches. The CDR3, as DNA: TGTGCCAGCAGCATACAACAGGGGGTGAACACTGAAGCTTTCTTT. It encodes CASSIQQGVNTEAFF.

The J gene is TRBJ2-5, the V gene TRBV5-4, with 9 bases fitting TRBD1. The CDR3 has 14 amino acids. CDR1 and CDR2 (germline): SGHNT, YYREEE (reference sequence). V shed 3 bases and J 5 bases; nucleotides not matched to a gene: 5. As DNA, the CDR3 is TGTGCCAGCAGCTGGGGACAGGGAGGGGAGACCCAGTACTTC. It translates to CASSWGQGGETQYF.

This rearrangement joins TRBV2 to TRBJ2-1, with D unresolved. The V gene lost 7 bases and the J gene lost 1 base, with 11 bases spanning the gap. CDR3 size: 14 residues. Germline V gene lookup returns CDR1 SNHLY and CDR2 FYNNEI. CDR3 sequence: CASNSYGSYNEQFF. CDR3 bases: TGTGCCAGCAACAGCTATGGGTCCTACAATGAGCAGTTCTTC.

The chain is built from TRBV12-3 or TRBV12-4 and TRBJ2-7; D gene ambiguous. The CDR3 is made up of 12 amino acids. The V end lost 3 bases, the J end lost 6 bases, and 9 bases lay between the germline ends. CDR3 DNA sequence: TGTGCCAGCAGTTTGGGCGTGGGCGAGCAGTACTTC. Amino acids: CASSLGVGEQYF.

The rearrangement joins TRBV6-5 to TRBJ1-1; D is undetermined. In germline, CDR1 is MNHEY, CDR2 SVGAGI. Trimming cost V 6 bases and J 3 bases, with 17 bases left between them. The CDR3 loop spans 15 amino acids. In nucleotides, the CDR3 is TGTGCCAGCAGGGCCGGGATGGGTAGGGACACTGAAGCTTTCTTT. This codes for CASRAGMGRDTEAFF.

This chain joins TRBV30 and TRBJ2-1; D unclear. Trimming left V 2 bases short and J 2 bases short, with 7 bases between. Germline CDR1 reads GTSNPN; CDR2 reads SVGIG (reference sequence). The CDR3 is made up of 13 amino acids. In nucleotides, the CDR3 is TGTGCCTGGAGTTTTGCGACCTACAATGAGCAGTTCTTC. Residues: CAWSFATYNEQFF. The complete variable domain, with remaining parts taken from reference TRBV30 and TRBJ2-1, reads SQTIHQWPATLVQPVGSPLSLECTVEGTSNPNLYWYRQAAGRGLQLLFYSVGIGQISSEVPQNLSASRPQDRQFILSSKKLLLSDSGFYLCAWSFATYNEQFFGPGTRLTVL.

A note on this clone: The junction does not match germline at one end; this may be a read error. The chain employs TRBV2 and TRBJ1-2, with 8 positions matching TRBD1. Germline-derived CDR1 and CDR2 are SNHLY and FYNNEI. The CDR3 runs to 13 residues. The CDR3 spells CASLTQGAYGYTF. CDR3 nucleotides: TGTGCCAGCTTAACGCAGGGGGCTTATGGCTACACTTTC.